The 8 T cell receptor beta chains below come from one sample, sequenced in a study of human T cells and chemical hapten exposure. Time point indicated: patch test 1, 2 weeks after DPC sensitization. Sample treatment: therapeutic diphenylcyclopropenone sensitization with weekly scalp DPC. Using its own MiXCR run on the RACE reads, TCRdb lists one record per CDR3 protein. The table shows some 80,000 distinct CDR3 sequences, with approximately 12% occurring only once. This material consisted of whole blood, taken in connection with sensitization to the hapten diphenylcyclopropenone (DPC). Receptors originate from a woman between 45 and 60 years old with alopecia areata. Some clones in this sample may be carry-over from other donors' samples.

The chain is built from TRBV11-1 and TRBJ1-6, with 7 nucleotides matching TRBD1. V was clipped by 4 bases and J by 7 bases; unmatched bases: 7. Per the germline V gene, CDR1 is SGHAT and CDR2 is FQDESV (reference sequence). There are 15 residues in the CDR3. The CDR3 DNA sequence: TGTGCCAGCAGCTCACGACAGGGTCGGAATTCACCCCTCCACTTT. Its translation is CASSSRQGRNSPLHF.

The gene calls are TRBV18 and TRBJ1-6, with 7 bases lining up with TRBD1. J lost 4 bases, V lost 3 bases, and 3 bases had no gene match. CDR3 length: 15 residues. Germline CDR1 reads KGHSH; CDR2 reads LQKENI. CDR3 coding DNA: TGTGCCAGCTCACCGGGGACAGAGTATAATTCACCCCTCCACTTT. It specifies CASSPGTEYNSPLHF.

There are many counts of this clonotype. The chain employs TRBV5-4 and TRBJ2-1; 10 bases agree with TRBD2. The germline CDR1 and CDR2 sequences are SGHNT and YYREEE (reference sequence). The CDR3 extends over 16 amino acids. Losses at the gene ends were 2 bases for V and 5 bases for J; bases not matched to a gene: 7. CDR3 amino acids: CASSFRVLAGDNEQFF. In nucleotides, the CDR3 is TGTGCCAGCAGCTTCAGGGTCCTAGCGGGAGACAATGAGCAGTTCTTC.

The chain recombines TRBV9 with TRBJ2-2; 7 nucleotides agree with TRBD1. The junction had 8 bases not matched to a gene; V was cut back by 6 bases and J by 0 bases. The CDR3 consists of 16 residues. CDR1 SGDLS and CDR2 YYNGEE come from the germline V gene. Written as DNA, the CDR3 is TGTGCCAGCAACCCGTGGGACAGTCCGAACACCGGGGAGCTGTTTTTT. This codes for CASNPWDSPNTGELFF.

The CDR3 bases are TGTGCCAGCAGTTCCACATCTAGCTACGAGCAGTACTTC. It yields the protein CASSSTSSYEQYF. The chain links TRBV12-3 or TRBV12-4 to TRBJ2-7; D not certain. This CDR3 has 13 residues. V was cut by 4 bases and J by 3 bases, with 10 bases left in between.

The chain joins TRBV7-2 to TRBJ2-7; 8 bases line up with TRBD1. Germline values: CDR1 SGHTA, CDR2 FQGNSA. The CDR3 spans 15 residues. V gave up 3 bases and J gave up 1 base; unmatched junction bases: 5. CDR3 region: CASSFSGQGSYEQYF. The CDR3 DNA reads TGTGCCAGCAGCTTCTCTGGACAGGGATCCTACGAGCAGTACTTC.

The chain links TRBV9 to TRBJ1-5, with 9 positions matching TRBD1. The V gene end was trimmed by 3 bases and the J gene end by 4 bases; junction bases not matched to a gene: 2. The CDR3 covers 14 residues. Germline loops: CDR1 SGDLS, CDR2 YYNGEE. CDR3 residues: CASSAQGANQPQHF. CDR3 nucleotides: TGTGCCAGCAGCGCACAGGGGGCTAATCAGCCCCAGCATTTT.

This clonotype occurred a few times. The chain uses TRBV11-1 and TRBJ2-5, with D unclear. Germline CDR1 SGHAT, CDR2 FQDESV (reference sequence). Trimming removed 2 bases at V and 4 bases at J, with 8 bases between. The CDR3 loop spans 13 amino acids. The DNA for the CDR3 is TGTGCCAGCAGCTTATCCGACGGAGAGACCCAGTACTTC. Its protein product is CASSLSDGETQYF.